The 32 T cell receptor beta chains below all came from one sample that was sequenced in a study of T cell responses to AZD1222 COVID-19 vaccine. The repertoire was sequenced with immunoSEQ multiplex PCR; TCRdb's copy has only in-frame clones and lacks some. The sample shows 120,000 to 150,000 clones, 70% to 90% of them seen only once. The sample was peripheral blood, taken on day 0 of AZD1222 vaccination. These receptors were collected from an adult in good health.

This CDR3 reads CASSSTWDSNEKLFF. The CDR3 bases are TGTGCCAGCAGTTCCACTTGGGACTCGAATGAAAAACTGTTTTTT. The rearrangement joins TRBV27 to TRBJ1-4; possibly TRBD1 for D (5 bases). The CDR3 extends over 15 amino acids. The germline V gene encodes CDR1 MNHEY and CDR2 SMNVEV (reference sequence). The V end was cut by 4 bases, the J end by 5 bases, with 14 bases between.

The chain couples TRBV3-1 (or the pseudogene TRBV3-2) to TRBJ2-5, with D tentatively TRBD1 (6 bases). With 4 bases removed from V and 4 bases from J, the gap between germline ends came to 16 bases. Germline V CDR1 and CDR2: LGHDT, YNNKEL (reference sequence). The CDR3 sequence is 15 residues long. The CDR3 protein is CASSLIPTGGETQYF. In DNA form, the CDR3 reads TGTGCCAGCAGCCTGATACCGACAGGCGGAGAGACCCAGTACTTC.

The chain links TRBV23-1 to TRBJ1-4; possible D gene TRBD1, 5 bases. TRBV23-1 is an ORF, with its function uncertain. Trimming left V 10 bases short and J 4 bases short, with 13 bases between. The CDR3 is 13 residues long. CDR3 region: CAITTACNEKLFF. The CDR3 nucleotides read TGCGCCATCACGACAGCTTGTAATGAAAAACTGTTTTTT.

This chain uses TRBV28 with TRBJ2-7; D is perhaps TRBD2 (5 bases). V shed 3 bases and J shed 3 bases, with 21 bases lying between them. Germline V lookup: CDR1 MDHEN, CDR2 SYDVKM. This CDR3 is built from 17 residues. The CDR3 region has the DNA TGTGCCAGCAGTTTCTCATCTCAGCGGAGCCTTTACTACGAGCAGTACTTC. Its translation: CASSFSSQRSLYYEQYF.

This chain joins TRBV6-5 and TRBJ2-7; D gene unclear. Germline V lookup: CDR1 MNHEY, CDR2 SVGAGI. The CDR3 is made up of 13 amino acids. Between the trimmed V and J ends, which lost 6 bases and 5 bases, there was a span of 14 bases. The CDR3 spells CASSAGRQNEQYF. The CDR3 DNA reads as TGTGCCAGCAGCGCCGGTCGGCAAAACGAGCAGTACTTC.

The chain combines TRBV9 with TRBJ1-4; 7 nucleotides match TRBD1. Germline-derived CDR1 and CDR2 are SGDLS and YYNGEE. V lost 3 bases to trimming and J lost 8 bases; unmatched junction nucleotides: 13. This CDR3 is built from 16 residues. CDR3 residues: CASSAETTGLNEKLFF. Written as DNA, the CDR3 is TGTGCCAGCAGCGCCGAAACGACAGGGTTAAACGAAAAACTGTTTTTT.

CDR3 sequence (DNA): TGCGCCAGCAGCCAAGATGGCGACAGGGTGGGAGGCTACACCTTC. Protein sequence: CASSQDGDRVGGYTF. This sequence joins TRBV4-3 and TRBJ1-2; TRBD1 matches at 7 bases. V lost 0 bases, J lost 8 bases, and 9 bases stayed unmatched. CDR3 size: 15 residues. CDR1 is LGHNA, CDR2 YSLEER, per germline.

The chain uses TRBV30 and TRBJ2-5; 8 bases agree with TRBD1. After removal of 3 bases from V and 4 bases from J, the junction contained 4 bases not matched to a gene. The germline CDR1 and CDR2 sequences are GTSNPN and SVGIG (reference sequence). The CDR3 covers 13 residues. The CDR3 DNA reads as TGTGCCTGGAGCCAGGGGGCGGGAGAGACCCAGTACTTC. Residues: CAWSQGAGETQYF. Full variable domain (remainder filled in from reference TRBV30 and TRBJ2-5): SQTIHQWPATLVQPVGSPLSLECTVEGTSNPNLYWYRQAAGRGLQLLFYSVGIGQISSEVPQNLSASRPQDRQFILSSKKLLLSDSGFYLCAWSQGAGETQYFGPGTRLLVL.

DNA of the CDR3: TGCGCCAGCAGCCAAGATTTTTTGTTAGGGGCCCGGGGGTCTGGGGCCAACGTCCTGACTTTC. This translates into CASSQDFLLGARGSGANVLTF. The chain joins TRBV4-1 to TRBJ2-6, with D perhaps TRBD2 (6 bases). The germline gives CDR1 MGHRA, CDR2 YSYEKL. V lost 0 bases to trimming and J lost 1 base, with 22 bases between them. There are 21 residues in the CDR3.

The chain uses TRBV30 and TRBJ1-2; D call uncertain. V lost 6 bases to trimming and J lost 4 bases, with 9 bases between them. CDR3 length equals 11 residues. Germline loops: CDR1 GTSNPN, CDR2 SVGIG (reference sequence). The CDR3 DNA follows: TGTGCCTGCTTGGTGGGCTATGGCTACACCTTC. This sequence encodes CACLVGYGYTF.

V and J are TRBV7-9 and TRBJ2-6; 8 bases fit TRBD2. CDR1 is SEHNR, CDR2 FQNEAQ, per germline (reference sequence). The V segment lost 8 bases and the J segment 0 bases; nucleotides outside the gene matches: 6. CDR3 size: 16 residues. DNA for the CDR3: TGTGCCAGCGGTGAGAGCGGGAGCTCTGGGGCCAACGTCCTGACTTTC. Translating gives CASGESGSSGANVLTF. The entire variable domain, with the rest obtained from reference TRBV7-9 and TRBJ2-6, is as follows: DTGVSQNPRHKITKRGQNVTFRCDPISEHNRLYWYRQTLGQGPEFLTYFQNEAQLEKSRLLSDRFSAERPKGSFSTLEIQRTEQGDSAMYLCASGESGSSGANVLTFGAGSRLTVL.

The chain has TRBV7-9 and TRBJ2-7, with D maybe TRBD1 (6 bases). Trimming pared 5 bases from V and 0 bases from J, leaving 17 bases between. The CDR3 has 16 residues. Germline V gene sequence: CDR1 SEHNR, CDR2 FQNEAQ (reference sequence). The CDR3: CASSPPEDRLSYEQYF. CDR3 sequence (DNA): TGTGCCAGCAGCCCGCCGGAGGACAGACTCTCCTACGAGCAGTACTTC.

The chain links TRBV6-2 or TRBV6-3 to TRBJ1-6, with D uncertain. Germline CDR1 and CDR2: MNHEY and SVGEGT. This CDR3 spans 17 amino acids. V was clipped by 0 bases and J by 6 bases, with 15 bases between them. The chain's CDR3 is CASSYSSGSPLNSPLHF. The CDR3 nucleotides are TGTGCCAGCAGTTACTCGTCAGGATCTCCCCTTAATTCACCCCTCCACTTT.

CDR3 nucleotides: TGTGCCAGCAGTTTGGTCAGGGGAGGCGGGAGGGCCGTCGGTGAGCAGTTCTTC. Its protein is CASSLVRGGGRAVGEQFF. The rearrangement links TRBV27 to TRBJ2-1; 9 bases line up with TRBD2. CDR1 and CDR2 (germline): MNHEY, SMNVEV (reference sequence). V lost 3 bases and J lost 9; bases outside the gene matches: 18. This CDR3 spans 18 amino acids.

V usage is TRBV28 and J usage is TRBJ2-7; 9 positions agree with TRBD2. CDR1 and CDR2 from the germline V gene are MDHEN and SYDVKM. V shed 6 bases, J shed 0 bases, and the junction held 6 bases outside the gene matches. This CDR3 spans 15 amino acids. The CDR3 loop is CASSTSSGSSYEQYF. CDR3 DNA sequence: TGTGCCAGCAGCACCAGTAGCGGGAGCTCCTACGAGCAGTACTTC.

The rearrangement links TRBV30 to TRBJ2-3, with 13 positions matching TRBD2. This CDR3 has 14 amino acids. The V gene end was trimmed by 3 bases and the J gene end by 4 bases; junction bases not matched to a gene: 1. The germline V gene encodes CDR1 GTSNPN and CDR2 SVGIG (reference sequence). The CDR3 region is CAWRGLAGADTQYF. As DNA, the CDR3 is TGTGCCTGGAGAGGACTAGCGGGAGCAGATACGCAGTATTTT.

V and J are TRBV9 and TRBJ1-1; 7 bases match TRBD1. Germline V gives CDR1 SGDLS, CDR2 YYNGEE. V was pared by 0 bases and J by 1 base, with 0 bases of the junction left unmatched. This CDR3 has 14 residues. CDR3 bases: TGTGCCAGCAGCGTAGGGACAGGGAACACTGAAGCTTTCTTT. The encoded protein is CASSVGTGNTEAFF.

The gene calls are TRBV4-3 and TRBJ2-1, with no clear D. The CDR3 loop spans 15 amino acids. Germline-derived CDR1 and CDR2 are LGHNA and YSLEER. Deletions cut 0 bases from V and 4 bases from J, with 10 bases between. The CDR3 DNA reads TGCGCCAGCAGCCAAGATTTTGTGGCGTACAATGAGCAGTTCTTC. It codes for CASSQDFVAYNEQFF.

V usage is TRBV28 and J usage is TRBJ2-7; TRBD2 agrees at 11 bases. Germline assignment: CDR1 MDHEN and CDR2 SYDVKM. The ends lost 5 bases at V and 5 bases at J; junction bases unmatched: 11. The CDR3 runs 16 residues. For the CDR3, the DNA is TGTGCCAGCAGTCCCCAGAGGCTAGCGGGAGGTAACGAGCAGTACTTC. This encodes CASSPQRLAGGNEQYF.

The rearrangement links TRBV5-8 to TRBJ2-3, with 8 bases fitting TRBD1. CDR1 is SGHTS and CDR2 is YDEGEE in the germline V gene. J gave up 2 bases and V 4 bases, and 6 bases lay outside the gene matches. CDR3 length: 15 residues. The CDR3 is CASSGRTGYTDTQYF. CDR3 in DNA: TGTGCCAGCAGCGGCCGGACAGGGTACACAGATACGCAGTATTTT.

This chain connects TRBV25-1 to TRBJ2-5; no firm D call. The CDR3 is 17 residues long. Germline CDR1 and CDR2: MGHDK and SYGVNS. Trimming took 3 bases from V and 0 from J, leaving 17 bases between them. The CDR3 region has the DNA TGTGCCAGCAGTGACCCCCTAGAAGGTGGGTACCAAGAGACCCAGTACTTC. The encoded protein is CASSDPLEGGYQETQYF.

The chain links TRBV19 to TRBJ2-3; TRBD1 aligns across 7 bases. Per the germline V gene, CDR1 is LNHDA and CDR2 is SQIVND (reference sequence). The junction had 7 bases not matched to a gene; V was cut back by 6 bases and J by 1 base. This CDR3 has 15 residues. Here the CDR3 reads CASRRGGVGTDTQYF. CDR3 in DNA: TGTGCCAGTAGGAGAGGGGGCGTGGGCACAGATACGCAGTATTTT.

V is TRBV9 and J is TRBJ1-1, with 9 bases aligning to TRBD1. The length of the CDR3 is 19 residues. Looked up from germline, CDR1 is SGDLS and CDR2 is YYNGEE. The J segment lost 4 bases and the V segment lost 3 bases, leaving 19 bases of the junction unmatched. Here the CDR3 reads CASSGGTGSLGLLGTEAFF. DNA for the CDR3: TGTGCCAGCAGCGGAGGGACAGGGAGTCTTGGGCTTCTGGGCACTGAAGCTTTCTTT.

This chain's CDR3 is CASSAPGNYGYTF. The CDR3 nucleotides read TGTGCCAGCAGCGCCCCGGGGAACTATGGCTACACCTTC. The chain couples TRBV28 to TRBJ1-2; D remains ambiguous. Trimming took 6 bases from V and 2 from J, leaving 10 bases between them. Germline lookup yields CDR1 MDHEN and CDR2 SYDVKM. The CDR3 contains 13 residues.

The V gene is TRBV6-6, the J gene TRBJ1-2; TRBD1 aligns across 8 bases. The CDR3 totals 14 residues. The germline V gene encodes CDR1 MNHNY and CDR2 SVGAGI (reference sequence). J lost 6 bases, V lost 4 bases, and 7 bases had no gene match. The chain's CDR3 is CASSSQGARHGYTF. CDR3 sequence (DNA): TGTGCCAGCAGTTCTCAGGGGGCGCGTCATGGCTACACCTTC.

The chain employs TRBV27 and TRBJ2-2; a possible D gene is TRBD1 (6 bases). Germline CDR1 MNHEY, CDR2 SMNVEV (reference sequence). Trimming left V 5 bases short and J 2 bases short, with 12 bases between. The CDR3 consists of 15 residues. The CDR3 is CASSVGTTNTGELFF. CDR3 sequence (DNA): TGTGCCAGCAGTGTCGGGACAACTAACACCGGGGAGCTGTTTTTT.

The V gene is TRBV24-1, the J gene TRBJ1-2, with a weak D call TRBD1 (6 bases). The CDR3 is 14 residues long. CDR1 is KGHDR and CDR2 is SFDVKD in the germline V gene. Trimming shortened V by 9 bases and J by 3 bases, and 16 bases separated the two germline ends. The chain's CDR3 is CATSDGGSDYGYTF. In DNA, the CDR3 is TGTGCCACCTCGGACGGGGGCAGTGACTATGGCTACACCTTC.

Only one count was recorded for this clone. The chain joins TRBV28 to TRBJ1-6; D is uncertain. The CDR3 sequence is 13 residues long. The germline gives CDR1 MDHEN, CDR2 SYDVKM. Trimming removed 3 bases from V and 7 bases from J, with 7 bases in between. As DNA, the CDR3 is TGTGCCAGCAGTTTGGGAGGGAATTCACCCCTCCACTTT. Its translation: CASSLGGNSPLHF.

The chain recombines TRBV28 with TRBJ2-7; TRBD2 is a possible D gene (6 bases). Germline CDR1 is MDHEN and CDR2 is SYDVKM. V lost 5 bases to trimming and J lost 0 bases, with 17 bases between them. This CDR3 comprises 16 residues. CDR3 bases: TGTGCCAGCAGTCAACCGGGACTGTTCAGCTCCTACGAGCAGTACTTC. It codes for CASSQPGLFSSYEQYF.

The CDR3 nucleotides read TGTGCCAGCAGCATAACGGGGGCCGGTCAAGAGACCCAGTACTTC. This encodes CASSITGAGQETQYF. The chain has TRBV9 and TRBJ2-5, with D perhaps being TRBD1 or TRBD2 (6 bases each). The CDR3 length is 15 residues. The ends were cut back, 4 bases at V and 2 bases at J, with 15 bases in the middle. Germline V gives CDR1 SGDLS, CDR2 YYNGEE.

V and J are TRBV3-1 (or the pseudogene TRBV3-2) and TRBJ2-5; no clear D gene. Germline-derived CDR1 and CDR2 are LGHDT and YNNKEL (reference sequence). The V and J ends lost 2 bases and 5 bases respectively, with 9 bases between them. The CDR3 runs 13 residues. The CDR3 DNA sequence: TGTGCCAGCAGCCAACTAGTCCGGGAGACCCAGTACTTC. Translated, it gives CASSQLVRETQYF.

This clone was seen a single time. The V call is TRBV4-2, the J call TRBJ1-2; possibly TRBD1 for D (5 bases). This CDR3 region has 14 residues. Germline values: CDR1 LGHNA, CDR2 YNFKEQ. V lost 4 bases and J 4 bases, leaving 13 bases between the germline ends. CDR3 protein: CASSPRDSGYGYTF. In nucleotides, the CDR3 is TGTGCCAGCAGCCCCCGGGACTCTGGCTATGGCTACACCTTC.